The 6 T cell receptor beta chains listed next were all sequenced from one sample in a study of blood T cell repertoires in COVID-19 (dated by TCRdb to the early 2020s). The library came from the immunoSEQ multiplex PCR assay. As stored in TCRdb, this immuneACCESS dataset retains in-frame rearrangements with V and J assigned. A fraction of the clones does not appear; measured against another copy, unresolved V genes explain less than half of the discrepancy, and the remainder lacks a known reason. The sample contains under 140,000 clones, approximately 68% of them found a single time. Clones ranked in the top ten supply 6% to 8.5% of the sample. Sequencing input: peripheral blood. These receptors all stem from a woman aged 55 to 70 with acute or convalescent COVID-19.

CDR3 bases: TGTGCCAGCAGCGTAGGATGGGGACAGGGGGCGCAGAGCTATGGCTACACCTTC. This encodes CASSVGWGQGAQSYGYTF. The chain links TRBV9 to TRBJ1-2, with TRBD1 matching over 12 bases. This CDR3 is built from 18 residues. Germline V gene sequence: CDR1 SGDLS, CDR2 YYNGEE. V trimming: 0 bases; J trimming: 4 bases; junction bases outside the gene matches: 10. The variable domain in full, completed from reference TRBV9 and TRBJ1-2, reads DSGVTQTPKHLITATGQRVTLRCSPRSGDLSVYWYQQSLDQGLQFLIQYYNGEERAKGNILERFSAQQFPDLHSELNLSSLELGDSALYFCASSVGWGQGAQSYGYTFGSGTRLTVV.

This clone was counted at least ten times. J is TRBJ2-1 and V is TRBV7-8; 7 positions match TRBD1. Germline assignment: CDR1 SGHVS and CDR2 FQNEAQ. With V trimmed by 3 bases and J by 10 bases, 12 bases remained unmatched. The CDR3 consists of 15 residues. The CDR3 nucleotides are TGTGCCAGCAGCTTTAGACAGGGACAAGCCGCGGAGCAGTTCTTC. This codes for CASSFRQGQAAEQFF.

The CDR3 DNA reads TGTGCCAGCAGCTTTCGAGGGAGGGGGACACCGATCACTGAAGCTTTCTTT. The encoded protein is CASSFRGRGTPITEAFF. The V call is TRBV7-8, the J call TRBJ1-1; weak D call: TRBD1 (6 bases). The CDR3 covers 17 residues. Germline CDR1 reads SGHVS; CDR2 reads FQNEAQ. V lost 3 bases to trimming and J lost 4 bases, with 21 bases between them.

The chain links TRBV5-1 to TRBJ2-2, with 9 bases lining up with TRBD1. CDR1 is SGHRS and CDR2 is YFSETQ in the germline V gene. This CDR3 has 16 amino acids. The V segment lost 4 bases and the J segment 5 bases; nucleotides outside the gene matches: 9. The CDR3 loop is CASSVRDRVRTGELFF. The DNA of the CDR3 is TGCGCCAGCAGCGTCCGGGACAGGGTCCGGACCGGGGAGCTGTTTTTT. The full variable domain, in which reference TRBV5-1 and TRBJ2-2 provide the parts outside the CDR3, is KAGVTQTPRYLIKTRGQQVTLSCSPISGHRSVSWYQQTPGQGLQFLFEYFSETQRNKGNFPGRFSGRQFSNSRSEMNVSTLELGDSALYLCASSVRDRVRTGELFFGEGSRLTVL.

The chain has TRBV6-2 or TRBV6-3 and TRBJ1-1; 7 nucleotides align to TRBD1. J gave up 3 bases and V 2 bases, and 6 bases lay outside the gene matches. Germline V lookup: CDR1 MNHEY, CDR2 SVGEGT. The CDR3 spans 15 residues. In DNA, the CDR3 is TGTGCCAGCAGTTACCACGACAGGGACGACACTGAAGCTTTCTTT. Translated: CASSYHDRDDTEAFF.

The sample holds a few counts of this clone. The chain carries TRBV4-1 and TRBJ1-2, with a weak D call TRBD1 (6 bases). The CDR3 covers 16 residues. Trimming shortened V by 3 bases and J by 4 bases, and 18 bases separated the two germline ends. The germline gives CDR1 MGHRA, CDR2 YSYEKL. The CDR3 is CASSQRGDRRSYGYTF. The CDR3 nucleotides read TGCGCCAGCAGCCAGAGGGGTGACAGGAGATCCTATGGCTACACCTTC.